This T cell receptor (beta chain) was observed in a study of blood T cell repertoires in COVID-19. In the study overall: Sites across the United States, Italy and Spain contributed samples from acute and convalescent COVID-19. PBMCs, B-cell-depleted T cells, or T cells provided the cDNA or gDNA that made up the material.

In the authors' methods: Amplification with reference gene primers provided the estimates of nucleated cell counts. Measured with immunoSEQ multiplex PCR; TCRdb has only the in-frame clones, and not every one. The V and J calls and the clone size are those of that table, but D and trimming were determined from the DNA. The table has 100,000 to 150,000 clones, nearly 90% seen once. CDR1 and CDR2 from the germline V gene are SGHRS and YFSETQ. The CDR3 runs 14 residues. Deletions cut 1 base from V and 8 bases from J, with 15 bases between. The chain is built from TRBV5-1 and TRBJ1-2; D not resolved. Sequenced input: peripheral blood. This TCR was sampled from a woman of 80 years or more with acute or convalescent COVID-19. DNA for the CDR3: TGCGCCAGCAGCTTGAGCAGGCCGGTTGACGGCTACACCTTC. Translation gives CASSLSRPVDGYTF.